This T cell receptor beta chain was sequenced for a study of beta chain features in type 1 diabetes. It was via CD45RO/CCR7/CD25/CD127/CD95/CD27 that CD4+ naive, central memory, regulatory and stem cell-like memory cells were sorted. Whole-study results and caveats: Across patients, naive, central memory and Treg TCRB repertoires exhibited apparently greater similarity than was observed across healthy donors.

In regard to this clone: Its specificity is not known.

This CDR3 comprises 14 residues. V dropped 3 bases and J dropped 11 bases, with 19 bases sitting between them. Since all of the isolated RNA was reverse transcribed, expressed TCRB transcripts were what got sequenced. Profiling relied on immunoSEQ multiplex PCR, and the TCRdb table lists in-frame clones only, not all of them. The data contain some 44,000 clones, about 51% of them singletons. This sequence originates from a woman between 18 and 29 years old in good health. The chain employs TRBV23-1 and TRBJ2-5; a weak D match, TRBD2 (6 bases). TRBV23-1 is recorded as an ORF, its role being uncertain. The sequencing input was Tregs from blood. CDR3 DNA sequence: TGCGCCAGCAGTCACGAGGGGAGGACTAAAGAGCAGTACTTC. Protein: CASSHEGRTKEQYF.